Listed here are 18 T cell receptor beta chains from one sample, sequenced in a study of cytomegalovirus exposure and HLA in healthy donors. The PCR ran on 60 Vbeta and 13 Jbeta primers. Some clones are missing from TCRdb's copy, which holds only in-frame ones; the method was immunoSEQ multiplex PCR. The data contain around 170,000 clones, 70% to 85% of them seen just once; the ten biggest clones take up roughly 1.5%. Sequenced input: PBMCs. Source of these receptors: a young man in good health and CMV-seronegative.

Details on this clone: In the same sample, other DNA sequences code for this CDR3. This chain connects TRBV6-5 to TRBJ1-2, with D possibly being TRBD1 (5 bases). The V gene's germline CDR1 is MNHEY and CDR2 SVGAGI. Trimming cost V 2 bases and J 6 bases, with 7 bases left between them. The CDR3 runs to 12 residues. CDR3 bases: TGTGCCAGCAGTTACAGGGGCGATGGCTACACCTTC. Its protein product is CASSYRGDGYTF.

The V and J genes are TRBV5-1 and TRBJ2-3, with D possibly being TRBD2 (6 bases). The CDR3 length is 15 residues. The germline V gene has CDR1 SGHRS and CDR2 YFSETQ. V lost 0 bases and J lost 4, with 12 bases in between. CDR3 residues: CASSLAFGSADTQYF. The CDR3 nucleotides are TGCGCCAGCAGCTTGGCCTTCGGGAGCGCAGATACGCAGTATTTT. Filled out from reference TRBV5-1 and TRBJ2-3, the complete variable domain reads KAGVTQTPRYLIKTRGQQVTLSCSPISGHRSVSWYQQTPGQGLQFLFEYFSETQRNKGNFPGRFSGRQFSNSRSEMNVSTLELGDSALYLCASSLAFGSADTQYFGPGTRLTVL.

This clone is a singleton in its sample. This chain uses TRBV4-1 with TRBJ2-1; TRBD1 is a possible D gene (6 bases). Trimming stripped 4 bases from V and 7 bases from J, with 17 bases between. This CDR3 has 15 residues. Germline assignment: CDR1 MGHRA and CDR2 YSYEKL. The CDR3 bases are TGCGCCAGCAGCCTAGAGGGCAGGGGTGGAAATGAGCAGTTCTTC. The encoded protein is CASSLEGRGGNEQFF.

The rearrangement joins TRBV6-5 to TRBJ1-1; the D is unclear. V shed 7 bases and J shed 4 bases, with 7 bases lying between them. Per the germline V gene, CDR1 is MNHEY and CDR2 is SVGAGI. The CDR3 covers 11 residues. In DNA form, the CDR3 reads TGTGCCAGCAAGTTTAGCACTGAAGCTTTCTTT. Protein sequence: CASKFSTEAFF.

The chain uses TRBV2 and TRBJ2-7; 7 positions agree with TRBD1. CDR3 length: 14 residues. V shed 2 bases, J shed 7 bases, and the junction held 8 bases outside the gene matches. CDR1 is SNHLY and CDR2 is FYNNEI in the germline V gene. CDR3 amino acids: CASSEKDRVEEQYF. The DNA of the CDR3 is TGTGCCAGCAGTGAAAAAGACAGGGTCGAGGAGCAGTACTTC.

The CDR3 region has the DNA TGTGCCAGCAGCTTGGGGACAGGGAGCACAGATACGCAGTATTTT. Protein sequence: CASSLGTGSTDTQYF. This chain links TRBV13 with TRBJ2-3, with 9 bases fitting TRBD1. CDR1 is PRHDT and CDR2 is FYEKMQ in the germline V gene (reference sequence). Trimming took 3 bases from V and 0 from J; bases not matched to a gene: 1. The CDR3 extends over 15 amino acids.

This sequence joins TRBV5-1 and TRBJ2-1, with 11 bases fitting TRBD2. Trimming cost V 7 bases and J 4 bases; bases outside gene matches: 4. There are 14 residues in the CDR3. CDR1 and CDR2 (germline): SGHRS, YFSETQ. CDR3 in DNA: TGCGCCAGCGCTAGCGGGAGGAGGTACAATGAGCAGTTCTTC. Its translation: CASASGRRYNEQFF. Full variable domain (rest looked up from reference TRBV5-1 and TRBJ2-1): KAGVTQTPRYLIKTRGQQVTLSCSPISGHRSVSWYQQTPGQGLQFLFEYFSETQRNKGNFPGRFSGRQFSNSRSEMNVSTLELGDSALYLCASASGRRYNEQFFGPGTRLTVL.

The V gene is TRBV30, the J gene TRBJ2-5; 9 bases agree with TRBD2. The ends lost 4 bases at V and 2 bases at J; junction bases unmatched: 8. Germline V gene sequence: CDR1 GTSNPN, CDR2 SVGIG (reference sequence). The CDR3 runs 15 residues. As DNA, the CDR3 is TGTGCCTGGACTAGCGGGATTTCGGGGCAAGAGACCCAGTACTTC. Its translation is CAWTSGISGQETQYF.

This chain joins TRBV27 and TRBJ1-2; 9 bases agree with TRBD1. Germline V gene sequence: CDR1 MNHEY, CDR2 SMNVEV (reference sequence). V gave up 5 bases and J gave up 4 bases; unmatched junction bases: 11. This CDR3 has 16 amino acids. For the CDR3, the DNA is TGTGCCAGCAGTCCAATCTCCCTGACAGGGGGCTATGGCTACACCTTC. The encoded protein is CASSPISLTGGYGYTF.

The rearrangement links TRBV30 to TRBJ2-7, with 9 bases identical to TRBD2. The CDR3 is 14 amino acids. Germline-derived CDR1 and CDR2 are GTSNPN and SVGIG (reference sequence). Trimming at V came to 0 bases and at J to 2 bases, leaving 2 bases not matched to a gene. The CDR3 is CAWSVTSGPYEQYF. CDR3 DNA: TGTGCCTGGAGTGTGACTAGCGGACCCTACGAGCAGTACTTC. Full variable domain (rest looked up from reference TRBV30 and TRBJ2-7): SQTIHQWPATLVQPVGSPLSLECTVEGTSNPNLYWYRQAAGRGLQLLFYSVGIGQISSEVPQNLSASRPQDRQFILSSKKLLLSDSGFYLCAWSVTSGPYEQYFGPGTRLTVT.

The chain has TRBV19 and TRBJ2-1; D not resolved. This CDR3 has 15 amino acids. Trimming left V 2 bases short and J 0 bases short, with 8 bases between. Germline V gene lookup returns CDR1 LNHDA and CDR2 SQIVND (reference sequence). Here the CDR3 DNA reads TGTGCCAGTAGTATACTGAAGAGCTCCTACAATGAGCAGTTCTTC. It encodes CASSILKSSYNEQFF.

The chain carries TRBV2 and TRBJ2-7, with D possibly matching TRBD1 (7 bases). The CDR3 is made up of 16 amino acids. Germline V lookup: CDR1 SNHLY, CDR2 FYNNEI. Trimming cost V 7 bases and J 2 bases, with 21 bases left between them. CDR3 protein: CASTETGRGQTYEQYF. The CDR3, as DNA: TGTGCCAGCACCGAAACGGGGCGGGGACAGACCTACGAGCAGTACTTC.

The rearrangement uses TRBV13 and TRBJ2-5; unclear D gene. The last part of the DNA fits TRBJ2-7 better; the J call may be wrong. Germline CDR1 reads PRHDT; CDR2 reads FYEKMQ (reference sequence). The CDR3 is 11 residues long. CDR3 nucleotides: TGTGCCAGCAGCCTTAATCACGAGCAGTACTTC. Protein sequence: CASSLNHEQYF.

Comment on this clone: The identical CDR3 is also encoded by other nucleotide sequences in the sample. J is TRBJ1-2 and V is TRBV5-5; 10 bases are a match to TRBD1. Germline V CDR1 and CDR2: SGHKS, YYEKEE (reference sequence). J lost 6 bases, V lost 2 bases, and 7 bases had no gene match. The CDR3 has 15 residues. As DNA, the CDR3 is TGTGCCAGCAGCTTAGGGACAGGGGCAATTGATGGCTACACCTTC. It encodes CASSLGTGAIDGYTF.

The V and J genes are TRBV7-9 and TRBJ2-1, with D possibly TRBD2 on 5 matching bases. V dropped 3 bases and J dropped 5 bases, with 5 bases sitting between them. Per germline, CDR1 SEHNR and CDR2 FQNEAQ (reference sequence). The CDR3 is 12 residues long. CDR3: CASSFGNNEQFF. The DNA of the CDR3 is TGTGCCAGCAGCTTCGGGAACAATGAGCAGTTCTTC.

V is TRBV4-2 and J is TRBJ1-1; D is perhaps TRBD1 (6 bases). CDR3 length equals 14 residues. Germline CDR1 and CDR2: LGHNA and YNFKEQ. The ends were cut back, 4 bases at V and 4 bases at J, with 13 bases in the middle. The CDR3 DNA follows: TGTGCCAGCAGCCGAGCTAGGGGGGGCACTGAAGCTTTCTTT. Translated: CASSRARGGTEAFF.

This rearrangement joins TRBV20-1 to TRBJ2-7; D is perhaps TRBD1 (5 bases). V was cut by 1 base and J by 11 bases, with 12 bases left in between. Germline V CDR1 and CDR2: DFQATT, SNEGSKA (reference sequence). The CDR3 length is 11 residues. CDR3 nucleotide sequence: TGCAGTGCTAGAGCTGGGGCCATTGAGTACTTC. Protein sequence: CSARAGAIEYF.

Only a few counts were recorded for this clone. The rearrangement uses TRBV4-2 and TRBJ2-3, with D unresolved. Germline V gives CDR1 LGHNA, CDR2 YNFKEQ. V lost 2 bases and J lost 4, with 4 bases in between. The CDR3 has 12 residues. CDR3 amino acids: CASSQSSDTQYF. In DNA, the CDR3 is TGTGCCAGCAGCCAAAGCTCAGATACGCAGTATTTT.